Included here is one TCR beta chain sequence, with context. The sample is drawn from a study of blood T cell repertoires in COVID-19. Overall study context: Italy, Spain and the United States were the sources of the convalescent and acute COVID-19 samples. T cells, B-cell-depleted T cells, or PBMCs supplied cDNA or gDNA.

As processed by the authors: From reference gene primer amplification, estimates of nucleated cell counts were derived. The protocol was immunoSEQ multiplex PCR, while the TCRdb copy is restricted to in-frame clones and leaves out a portion. The V and J calls and the clone size are those of that table, but D and trimming were determined from the DNA. Of approximately 50,000 clones detected, 65% to 90% appear once; the ten largest clones hold about a tenth. Per germline, CDR1 SGHTA and CDR2 FQGNSA. The CDR3 has 16 amino acids. J was trimmed by 4 bases and V by 3 bases; bases with no gene match: 6. Sequences were obtained from peripheral blood. This chain uses TRBV7-2 with TRBJ2-1; the match to TRBD2 covers 10 bases. The TCR comes from a human donor in a cohort sampled during active COVID-19. The DNA of the CDR3 is TGTGCCAGCAGCTTTTCGCGGACTAGCGGATACAATGAGCAGTTCTTC. This sequence encodes CASSFSRTSGYNEQFF.